The TCR beta chain under discussion was sequenced for a study of T cell repertoires in cytomegalovirus infection (dated by TCRdb to 2018 to 2020). For the wider study: The peptide stimulations were aimed at well-studied HLA-B-restricted epitopes as well as recently identified HLA-C-restricted CMV epitopes, whose presentation resists viral immunomodulation. Because public TCR beta signatures pointed to carriage of CMV infection together with the matching HLA type, the HLA type of each donor mattered for the analysis. The paper as a whole reports these results and caveats: The ex vivo response was dominated by HLA-C-restricted CMV-specific TCR beta clonotypes, and the single most frequent clonotype in two of eight donors was supplied by these HLA-C-restricted clonotypes. In both this cohort and an independent cohort of several hundred donors, the cumulative frequency of public TCR beta family members distinguished carriers of CMV infection plus the relevant HLA type.

TCRdb shows the sequencer as Illumina HiSeq 1500. TCRdb itself trimmed the public reads at Q25 with fastp, ran MiXCR and retained productive beta chains. Duplicate CDR3 protein sequences are folded into a single record with the most common DNA and genes. The sample has around 900,000 distinct CDR3 sequences on record, less than 35% of them singletons. Of the sample, 11% to 15% is held by the ten largest clones. The meaning of the sample's treatment or condition label: in vitro stimulation with specific CMV peptide epitopes to enrich CMV-specific T cells. This clonotype was counted only a few times. No cognate antigen has been identified for it. No much larger clonotype is one base removed from it; base qualities were not supplied. Material: cultured CD8+ T cells from PBMCs, obtained from culture after CMV antigen stimulation. This TCR was recovered from a human donor in good health (CMV status not recorded). Some clones in this sample may be carry-over from other donors' samples.

The encoded CDR3 is CASSPTSGESTYEQYF. The sequence in DNA is TGTGCCAGCAGCCCCACCTCCGGAGAAAGCACCTACGAGCAGTACTTC. The chain is encoded by TRBV7-9 joined to TRBJ2-7, with no D gene named confidently. CDR1 and CDR2, looked up from the germline V gene (reference sequence), are SEHNR and FQNEAQ. At the junction V is shortened by 5 bases and J by 2 bases, with 19 bases in between. There are 16 amino acids in the CDR3, from cysteine to phenylalanine inclusive. Just the 48-base CDR3 DNA is kept, in frame starting at base 1. The CDR3, completed at both ends by the reference TRBV7-9 and TRBJ2-7 genes, gives the full variable domain DTGVSQNPRHKITKRGQNVTFRCDPISEHNRLYWYRQTLGQGPEFLTYFQNEAQLEKSRLLSDRFSAERPKGSFSTLEIQRTEQGDSAMYLCASSPTSGESTYEQYFGPGTRLTVT.